This is a list of T cell receptor beta chains from one sample in a study of T cells in Graves' hyperthyroidism and ophthalmopathy. TCRdb analysed the multiplex PCR reads with MiXCR anew, one entry per CDR3 protein. This sample has about 590,000 distinct CDR3 sequences, with 15% to 19% found just once. Sequences were obtained from blood. Receptors originate from a woman in her 30s with Graves' hyperthyroidism. CDR3s include the opening cysteine and the closing phenylalanine or tryptophan. Fields, in order: clone size, V gene, D gene, J gene, CDR3 DNA, CDR3 protein. A D gene is named only where the DNA matches it firmly. The size of a clone is reported for some rows only, either as once, few or many, or as a class for expanded clones.

abundance: many; v_gene: TRBV6-1; d_gene: TRBD1; j_gene: TRBJ1-5; CDR3nt: TGTGCCAGCACCCCGGGACAGGGGGTAAATCAGCCCCAGCATTTT; CDR3aa: CASTPGQGVNQPQHF
abundance: -; v_gene: TRBV4-1; d_gene: TRBD1; j_gene: TRBJ2-7; CDR3nt: TGCGCCAGCAGCCATCGGGACAGCTACGGGCAGTACTTC; CDR3aa: CASSHRDSYGQYF
abundance: few; v_gene: TRBV24-1; d_gene: -; j_gene: TRBJ2-2; CDR3nt: TGTGCCACCAGTGTGGACCACACCGGGGAGCTGTTTTTT; CDR3aa: CATSVDHTGELFF
abundance: -; v_gene: TRBV7-9; d_gene: TRBD1; j_gene: TRBJ2-3; CDR3nt: TGCGCCAGCAGCCAAGTGGACAGGGTTACAGATACGCAGTATTTT; CDR3aa: CASSQVDRVTDTQYF
abundance: -; v_gene: TRBV7-9; d_gene: -; j_gene: TRBJ2-3; CDR3nt: TGTGCCAGCAGACCCTTTAGCACAGATACGCAGTATTTT; CDR3aa: CASRPFSTDTQYF
abundance: many; v_gene: TRBV12-3/TRBV12-4; d_gene: TRBD1; j_gene: TRBJ1-1; CDR3nt: TGTGCCAGCAGTTTCAACAGGGGGCGCGGGGCTTTCTTT; CDR3aa: CASSFNRGRGAFF
abundance: few; v_gene: TRBV3-1; d_gene: -; j_gene: TRBJ1-3; CDR3nt: TGTGCCAGCAGCCAAGCTAGGGGCTCGGCTGGAAACACCATATATTTT; CDR3aa: CASSQARGSAGNTIYF
abundance: -; v_gene: TRBV7-2; d_gene: -; j_gene: TRBJ1-2; CDR3nt: TGTGCCAGCAGCCCTAACACCTATGGCTACACCTTC; CDR3aa: CASSPNTYGYTF
abundance: many; v_gene: TRBV28; d_gene: -; j_gene: TRBJ2-2; CDR3nt: TGTGCCAGCAGTTTACGGGCCGGCGAGCTGTTTTTT; CDR3aa: CASSLRAGELFF
abundance: few; v_gene: TRBV27; d_gene: -; j_gene: TRBJ1-4; CDR3nt: TGTGCCAGCAGTGTACACCGGGGGGACGAAAAACTGTTTTTT; CDR3aa: CASSVHRGDEKLFF
abundance: -; v_gene: TRBV6-2/TRBV6-3; d_gene: -; j_gene: TRBJ2-4; CDR3nt: TGTGCCAGCAGTTACACCTTTGGACACCAAAACATTCAGTACTTC; CDR3aa: CASSYTFGHQNIQYF